Listed below are T cell receptor beta chains from one sample, sequenced in a study of T cell responses to AZD1222 COVID-19 vaccine. Here immunoSEQ multiplex PCR was the method, and the copy in TCRdb shows in-frame clones only, minus some. The top ten clones hold approximately 6.9% of a sample with about 130,000 clones, 85% to 95% of them seen once. The sequencing here drew on peripheral blood, taken 28 days after the second AZD1222 dose. The source of these receptors is an adult who received the AZD1222 COVID-19 vaccine. The CDR3 runs from the conserved cysteine through the conserved F or W. A D gene is named only where the DNA matches it firmly. Clone size is given for some rows only: seen once, a few or many times, or a class if the clone is expanded.

abundance	j_gene	d_gene	v_gene	CDR3aa	CDR3nt
-	TRBJ2-1	TRBD2	TRBV19	CASMTGGLNEQFF	TGTGCCAGTATGACGGGGGGGCTGAATGAGCAGTTCTTC
-	TRBJ1-2	-	TRBV3-1/TRBV3-2	CASSQKGSYGYTF	TGTGCCAGCAGCCAGAAGGGAAGCTATGGCTACACCTTC
-	TRBJ1-4	-	TRBV20-1	CSATGNEKLFF	TGCAGTGCTACAGGGAATGAAAAACTGTTTTTT
-	TRBJ2-3	-	TRBV7-8	CASSPGVDTQYF	TGTGCCAGCAGCCCGGGCGTAGATACGCAGTATTTT
-	TRBJ1-5	-	TRBV28	CASSHGGSNQPQHF	TGTGCCAGCAGCCACGGGGGAAGCAATCAGCCCCAGCATTTT
-	TRBJ1-2	TRBD1	TRBV5-1	CASTRTGSYNYGYTF	TGCGCCAGCACCAGGACAGGGTCGTATAACTATGGCTACACCTTC
-	TRBJ2-3	TRBD2	TRBV19	CASSIQTSIADTQYF	TGTGCCAGTAGTATCCAGACTAGCATCGCAGATACGCAGTATTTT
-	TRBJ2-7	-	TRBV27	CASGRPYEQYF	TGTGCCAGCGGCAGGCCCTACGAGCAGTACTTC
-	TRBJ2-2	TRBD1	TRBV27	CASSLWGPSGGRAGELFF	TGTGCCAGCAGTTTATGGGGGCCCTCAGGGGGCCGGGCCGGGGAGCTGTTTTTT
-	TRBJ1-4	-	TRBV6-6	CASRPAGLGEKLFF	TGTGCCAGCAGACCCGCCGGACTCGGTGAAAAACTGTTTTTT
-	TRBJ2-3	TRBD2	TRBV7-2	CASSLGGGGTTQYF	TGTGCCAGCAGCTTAGGCGGCGGGGGTACTACGCAGTATTTT
once	TRBJ2-7	TRBD1	TRBV19	CASSQGARYEQYF	TGTGCCAGTAGCCAGGGGGCTCGGTACGAGCAGTACTTC
-	TRBJ2-3	TRBD2	TRBV7-9	CASSPTRTSGGNTDTQYF	TGTGCCAGCAGCCCAACCAGGACTAGCGGGGGGAACACAGATACGCAGTATTTT
-	TRBJ1-2	TRBD1	TRBV29-1	CSVDGTGGGYGYTF	TGCAGCGTTGATGGGACAGGGGGCGGGTATGGCTACACCTTC
-	TRBJ2-5	-	TRBV5-8	CASSLGTAIQETQYF	TGTGCCAGCAGCTTGGGGACGGCCATCCAAGAGACCCAGTACTTC
-	TRBJ1-6	-	TRBV11-2	CASSGLTGSSYNSPLHF	TGTGCCAGCAGCGGCCTCACAGGGAGCTCCTATAATTCACCCCTCCACTTT
-	TRBJ1-2	-	TRBV7-8	CASSSGANYGYTF	TGTGCCAGCAGCTCAGGGGCTAACTATGGCTACACCTTC
-	TRBJ2-5	-	TRBV12-3/TRBV12-4	CASSLGETQYF	TGTGCCAGCAGCCTTGGGGAGACCCAGTACTTC
-	TRBJ1-4	-	TRBV28	CASSLGQTTNEKLFF	TGTGCCAGCAGTTTAGGACAGACAACTAATGAAAAACTGTTTTTT
-	TRBJ1-1	-	TRBV12-5	CISNMNTEAFF	TGCATTAGCAACATGAACACTGAAGCTTTCTTT
-	TRBJ2-3	TRBD2	TRBV6-2/TRBV6-3	CASSQTSPAWDTQYF	TGTGCCAGCAGCCAGACTAGCCCAGCCTGGGATACGCAGTATTTT
-	TRBJ1-1	-	TRBV2	CASSVSRGGTEAFF	TGTGCCAGCAGTGTTAGCAGGGGAGGGACTGAAGCTTTCTTT
-	TRBJ1-5	TRBD1	TRBV19	CASRMGQGGDYSNQPQHF	TGTGCCAGTAGGATGGGACAGGGCGGCGACTATAGCAATCAGCCCCAGCATTTT
-	TRBJ1-2	-	TRBV6-5	CASSYYQGGDGYTF	TGTGCCAGCAGTTACTACCAAGGGGGGGATGGCTACACCTTC
-	TRBJ1-4	TRBD1	TRBV28	CASSVTGDEEKLFF	TGTGCCAGCAGTGTCACAGGGGACGAGGAAAAACTGTTTTTT
-	TRBJ2-5	-	TRBV9	CASSLEGGMNQETQYF	TGTGCCAGCAGCCTCGAAGGCGGAATGAACCAAGAGACCCAGTACTTC
-	TRBJ1-1	TRBD1	TRBV10-3	CAISVTSQGVTTEAFF	TGTGCCATCTCAGTGACGTCTCAGGGGGTGACTACTGAAGCTTTCTTT
-	TRBJ2-2	-	TRBV9	CASSVQGSGGELFF	TGTGCCAGCAGCGTACAGGGGTCGGGCGGGGAGCTGTTTTTT
-	TRBJ1-1	TRBD1	TRBV5-1	CASSTTGLQTEAFF	TGCGCCAGCAGCACGACAGGGCTACAGACTGAAGCTTTCTTT
-	TRBJ1-2	-	TRBV7-3	CASSLTGQAPGHRGYTF	TGTGCCAGCAGCTTAACGGGTCAGGCGCCAGGGCACCGTGGCTACACCTTC
-	TRBJ2-5	TRBD1	TRBV6-5	CASSYSKVTGDETQYF	TGTGCCAGCAGTTACTCGAAAGTCACAGGGGATGAGACCCAGTACTTC
-	TRBJ2-7	-	TRBV27	CASSPIQGLGGEQYF	TGTGCCAGCAGCCCGATACAGGGTCTTGGGGGCGAGCAGTACTTC
-	TRBJ1-6	TRBD1	TRBV6-5	CASSYPDRSSSPLHF	TGTGCCAGCAGTTACCCGGACAGGTCGAGCTCACCCCTCCACTTT
once	TRBJ1-5	-	TRBV7-2	CASSPAGGHNQPQHF	TGTGCCAGCAGCCCTGCGGGGGGACACAATCAGCCCCAGCATTTT
-	TRBJ2-1	-	TRBV6-5	CASRGGGEQFF	TGTGCCAGCAGGGGGGGAGGCGAGCAGTTCTTC
-	TRBJ1-4	-	TRBV19	CASSYHGQREKLFF	TGTGCCAGTAGTTATCATGGGCAGAGGGAAAAACTGTTTTTT
once	TRBJ2-2	TRBD2	TRBV4-1	CASSPSGGLNTGELFF	TGCGCCAGCAGCCCAAGCGGGGGGCTGAACACCGGGGAGCTGTTTTTT
-	TRBJ2-5	-	TRBV7-6	CASSLTWETQYF	TGTGCCAGCAGCCTCACTTGGGAGACCCAGTACTTC
-	TRBJ1-5	-	TRBV4-1	CASSQDGLQPQHF	TGCGCCAGCAGCCAAGATGGGCTTCAGCCCCAGCATTTT
once	TRBJ2-7	-	TRBV20-1	CSASVGRNYEQYF	TGCAGTGCTAGTGTGGGGCGAAACTACGAGCAGTACTTC
-	TRBJ1-1	-	TRBV19	CASRPETRGWNTEAFF	TGTGCCAGTAGGCCCGAAACGCGGGGGTGGAACACTGAAGCTTTCTTT
-	TRBJ1-2	-	TRBV5-4	CASSPKTDSNYGYTF	TGTGCCAGCAGCCCGAAAACGGACAGCAACTATGGCTACACCTTC
once	TRBJ2-7	TRBD1	TRBV2	CASSAFDRVNEQYF	TGTGCCAGCAGCGCCTTCGACAGGGTCAACGAGCAGTACTTC
-	TRBJ2-1	-	TRBV3-1/TRBV3-2	CASSQNREGEQFF	TGTGCCAGCAGCCAGAACAGGGAGGGTGAGCAGTTCTTC
-	TRBJ1-5	-	TRBV4-1	CASSQVRASGQPQHF	TGCGCCAGCAGCCAAGTGAGGGCGAGTGGTCAGCCCCAGCATTTT
once	TRBJ2-3	TRBD1	TRBV10-3	CAIRGGLADTQYF	TGTGCCATCAGAGGGGGCCTTGCAGATACGCAGTATTTT
-	TRBJ1-2	-	TRBV6-1	CASSEAQDSFNYGYTF	TGTGCCAGCAGTGAAGCGCAGGACAGCTTCAACTATGGCTACACCTTC
-	TRBJ1-6	-	TRBV19	CASSRGGNSPLHF	TGTGCCAGTAGTAGAGGGGGAAATTCACCCCTCCACTTT
-	TRBJ2-2	-	TRBV27	CASSLSAGELFF	TGTGCCAGCAGTTTATCGGCCGGGGAGCTGTTTTTT
-	TRBJ1-2	-	TRBV5-1	CASSLVLGGHYGYTF	TGCGCCAGCAGCTTGGTCTTAGGAGGGCACTATGGCTACACCTTC
-	TRBJ1-1	-	TRBV5-4	CASSSGGAEAFF	TGTGCCAGCAGCTCCGGGGGCGCTGAAGCTTTCTTT